This T cell receptor (beta chain) stems from a study of blood T cell repertoires in COVID-19. Study as a whole: Donors in the United States, Italy and Spain gave samples during acute or convalescent COVID-19.

This table comes from immunoSEQ multiplex PCR, and its TCRdb copy is limited to in-frame clones, with some not included. The sample yields around 75,000 clones, less than 90% seen once. Trimming removed 5 bases from V and 2 bases from J, with 14 bases in between. Germline V gives CDR1 SGHNT, CDR2 YENEEA. The CDR3 has 15 residues. The V gene is TRBV11-3, the J gene TRBJ2-3; TRBD2 is a possible D gene (6 bases). Material: peripheral blood. The receptor comes from a man in his fifties with COVID-19, enrolled during active disease. This CDR3 is CASSPGGGFTDTQYF. Written as DNA, the CDR3 is TGTGCCAGCAGCCCCGGTGGGGGGTTCACAGATACGCAGTATTTT.